This T cell receptor beta chain was documented in a study of beta chain features in type 1 diabetes. For the study at large: All samples combined gave roughly 100 million sorted cells for examination.

V lost 3 bases and J 10 bases, leaving 16 bases between the germline ends. Germline CDR1 reads SGDLS; CDR2 reads YYNGEE. This CDR3 spans 13 amino acids. What was sequenced were expressed TCRB transcripts, since all of the isolated RNA had been reverse transcribed. Assay: immunoSEQ multiplex PCR; the TCRdb copy retains only in-frame clones and omits some. The sample includes hundreds of thousands of clones, around a sixth seen only once; the top ten take about 0.087%. The sequence was obtained from a young man in good health. Material for sequencing was naive CD4+ T cells from blood. The rearrangement links TRBV9 to TRBJ1-1; D possibly corresponds to TRBD1 (5 bases). This chain's CDR3 is CASSALLSGGAFF. In DNA form, the CDR3 reads TGTGCCAGCAGCGCCCTCCTGTCTGGGGGAGCTTTCTTT.